This T cell receptor beta chain was sequenced for a study of blood T cells in healthy people across ages. A sample-barcoded 5' primer and a J-beta primer mix were used in a second PCR of roughly 6 to 11 cycles. TCRdb re-derived calls from the 5' RACE reads in MiXCR, one entry per CDR3 protein. The sample yields around 1,500,000 distinct CDR3 sequences, around 39% seen once. General observations from the study: A roughly linear fall in TCR beta diversity per million T cells was seen with increasing age.

Of note for this clonotype: Its antigen remains unknown. The final CDR3 position lacks the conserved phenylalanine or tryptophan, pointing to a likely read error.

Losses at the gene ends were 5 bases for V and 4 bases for J; bases not matched to a gene: 5. Germline V lookup: CDR1 SGHAT, CDR2 FQDESV (reference sequence). The CDR3 length is 14 residues. This TCR derives from a woman between 18 and 30 years old in good health. The rearrangement joins TRBV11-1 to TRBJ2-5; 9 positions match TRBD1. Sequenced material: blood. The CDR3 DNA reads as TGTGCCAGCAGCGACTCGACAGGGGGAGAGACCCAGTACTGC. Its protein is CASSDSTGGETQYC.